A selection of T cell receptor beta chains follows, all from one sample in a study of T cells after yellow fever vaccination. Via MiXCR, TCRdb re-called the 5' RACE reads, giving one row per CDR3 protein. This table holds around 250,000 distinct CDR3 sequences, 5.2% found once. This material consisted of CD4+ T cells sorted from PBMCs, taken on the day of the yellow fever booster vaccination. These receptors were taken from a man aged 18 to 30 who received the YFV17D yellow fever vaccine. Both conserved end residues are part of each CDR3. D genes are given only for firm matches. The size entry is marked missing in some rows and otherwise reads once, few, many or a size class.

V gene,clone size,D gene,J gene,CDR3 DNA,CDR3 protein
TRBV20-1,.,.,TRBJ2-7,TGCAGTGCCATAAGCATCTCGACTCCAAGCGAGCAGTACTTC,CSAISISTPSEQYF
TRBV9,many,.,TRBJ2-3,TGTGCCAGCAGCGTGACGGGGGAAAATACGCAGTATTTT,CASSVTGENTQYF
TRBV6-1,few,.,TRBJ2-6,TGTGCCAGCACCACAAATTCTGGGGCCAACGTCCTGACTTTC,CASTTNSGANVLTF
TRBV27,few,.,TRBJ1-6,TGTGCCAGCAGTTTAGGAGGGAGCAATTCACCCCTCCACTTT,CASSLGGSNSPLHF
TRBV6-6,few,.,TRBJ2-4,TGTGCCAGCAGTTCCGGACGGTTAAAAAACATTCAGTACTTC,CASSSGRLKNIQYF
TRBV14,many,TRBD1,TRBJ2-3,TGTGCCAGCAGCCAAGCTCGGATGAGTTGGGACAGGGGAACAGATACGCAGTATTTT,CASSQARMSWDRGTDTQYF
TRBV27,many,.,TRBJ2-3,TGTGCCAGCAGTACCAACCCCACAGGGTCGGGTCCGCAGTATTTT,CASSTNPTGSGPQYF
TRBV5-1,many,.,TRBJ2-6,TGCGCCAGCAGCTTGGGAAGGGTTGGGGCCAACGTCCTGACTTTC,CASSLGRVGANVLTF
TRBV10-3,many,.,TRBJ2-2,TGTGCCATCAGTGGTGGGTCGGGGACGAACACCGGGGAGCTGTTTTTT,CAISGGSGTNTGELFF
TRBV10-3,few,.,TRBJ1-1,TGTGCCATCAGTGAAGGCAGGGAGTCTGAAGCTTTCTTT,CAISEGRESEAFF
TRBV6-5,few,.,TRBJ2-5,TGTGCCAGCAGTTACTCCCATTATACGTGGGAAAAGACCCAGTACTTC,CASSYSHYTWEKTQYF
TRBV27,few,.,TRBJ1-4,TGTGCCAGCAGTTTAAGTGACTACAATGAAAAACTGTTTTTT,CASSLSDYNEKLFF
TRBV7-3,few,TRBD2,TRBJ2-1,TGTGCCAGCAGCACGACTAGCGGGGGGGCTCGCTCGGACAATGAGCAGTTCTTC,CASSTTSGGARSDNEQFF
TRBV5-1,.,.,TRBJ2-7,TGCGCCAGCAGCCGTGAGTACGAGCAGTACTTC,CASSREYEQYF
TRBV4-3,many,.,TRBJ2-2,TGCGCCAGCAGCCAAGAAGGAATGTTGAACACCGGGGAGCTGTTTTTT,CASSQEGMLNTGELFF
TRBV11-3,.,.,TRBJ2-1,TGTGCCAGCAGCTTAGAAACACCTTCCAATGAGCAGTTCTTC,CASSLETPSNEQFF
TRBV7-8,few,.,TRBJ1-4,TGTGCCAGCAGCCCAGATCTTCCCAAACTGTTTTTT,CASSPDLPKLFF
TRBV12-3/TRBV12-4,few,TRBD1,TRBJ2-5,TGTGCCAGCATCTTAGGGACAGGAGCACAAGAGACCCAGTACTTC,CASILGTGAQETQYF
TRBV19,few,.,TRBJ2-2,TGTGCAACGGCGGAGGCGAACACCGGGGAGCTGTTTTTT,CATAEANTGELFF
TRBV4-3,many,TRBD2,TRBJ2-3,TGCGCCAGCAGCCAAGTCCCGCTAGCGGGGAGCACAGATACGCAGTATTTT,CASSQVPLAGSTDTQYF
TRBV18,.,.,TRBJ1-1,TGTGCCAGCTCCGGCGATTGGAACACTGAAGCTTTCTTT,CASSGDWNTEAFF
TRBV7-9,.,TRBD1,TRBJ2-1,TGTGCCAGCAGCTTAGGGGACAGGGCCCACAATGAGCAGTTCTTC,CASSLGDRAHNEQFF
TRBV5-1,few,.,TRBJ1-1,TGCGCCAGCAGCTTGGCTTGGGGTTGGACTGAAGCTTTCTTT,CASSLAWGWTEAFF
TRBV3-1,.,.,TRBJ2-2,TGTGCCAGCAGCCAAAAGGGCACCGGGGAGCTGTTTTTT,CASSQKGTGELFF
TRBV2,.,.,TRBJ2-3,TGTGCCAGCACTTCCCAGCGTGTAGATACGCAGTATTTT,CASTSQRVDTQYF
TRBV7-8,few,.,TRBJ1-3,TGTGCCAGCAGCTTAGTCGGGTTAGGAAACACCATATATTTT,CASSLVGLGNTIYF
TRBV20-1,few,.,TRBJ2-5,TGCAGTGCTAGAGATAGGTTGGCTGCCCAAGAGACCCAGTACTTC,CSARDRLAAQETQYF
TRBV12-3/TRBV12-4,many,.,TRBJ2-2,TGTGCCAGCAGTTATAGGGGGTTCGGGGAGCTGTTTTTT,CASSYRGFGELFF
TRBV7-9,few,TRBD2,TRBJ2-4,TGTGCCAGCAGCCCCCTCGGGGGGGCAGAAAACATTCAGTACTTC,CASSPLGGAENIQYF
TRBV6-5,.,TRBD1,TRBJ2-7,TGTGCCAGCAGCCTGGGACAGACTAACCCCTACGAGCAGTACTTC,CASSLGQTNPYEQYF
TRBV5-4,.,.,TRBJ2-1,TGTGCCAGCAGGGGGGACACTTTGCCTCTCAATGAGCAGTTCTTC,CASRGDTLPLNEQFF
TRBV5-1,once,.,TRBJ1-2,TGCGCCATCAGCTTGGGTGGACAGACCTATGGCTACACCTTC,CAISLGGQTYGYTF
TRBV20-1,few,TRBD1,TRBJ1-2,TGCAGTGCTAGTGTGGACAGGATCTATGGCTACACCTTC,CSASVDRIYGYTF
TRBV20-1,.,.,TRBJ2-3,TGCAGTGCTCGACCCCGGGGCGAGGCGGCAGATACGCAGTATTTT,CSARPRGEAADTQYF
TRBV19,few,TRBD1,TRBJ2-5,TGTGCCAGTAGTATTGACAGGGGGGAGACCCAGTACTTC,CASSIDRGETQYF
TRBV4-2,many,TRBD1,TRBJ2-5,TGTGCCAGCAGCCAAGATGGGACAGGCCAAGAGACCCAGTACTTC,CASSQDGTGQETQYF
TRBV7-9,few,.,TRBJ2-1,TGTGCCAGCAGCCGATGGACTGAGCAGTTCTTC,CASSRWTEQFF
TRBV20-1,many,TRBD2,TRBJ2-4,TGCAGTGCTAGAGACCAACTAGCGGTAGCCAAAAACATTCAGTACTTC,CSARDQLAVAKNIQYF
TRBV2,.,.,TRBJ2-5,TGTGCCAGCAGTGAGGAGGTTACCGGGACGTCGCAAAAGTACTTC,CASSEEVTGTSQKYF
TRBV3-1,few,.,TRBJ1-1,TGTGCCAGCAGCCTTCCCCATACTGAAGCTTTCTTT,CASSLPHTEAFF
TRBV6-6,few,.,TRBJ2-1,TGTGCCAGCACCCAGGCGGGGCAAAACTACAATGAGCAGTTCTTC,CASTQAGQNYNEQFF
TRBV6-5,many,TRBD1,TRBJ2-2,TGTGCCAGCACCCTATTGGGGACAGGGGGCTTTTCGAACACCGGGGAGCTGTTTTTT,CASTLLGTGGFSNTGELFF
TRBV7-2,.,.,TRBJ1-3,TGTGCCAGCAGCTTAGGACAGGCAAGCTTGGGAGGAAACACCATATATTTT,CASSLGQASLGGNTIYF
TRBV6-5,many,TRBD2,TRBJ2-3,TGTGCCAGCATGGCGGGGGGGCCGGTAGAATCAGATACGCAGTATTTT,CASMAGGPVESDTQYF
TRBV27,.,TRBD1,TRBJ2-5,TGTGCCAGCAAATTACTCGGGACAGGGGCGTTCCAAGAGACCCAGTACTTC,CASKLLGTGAFQETQYF
TRBV7-3,.,.,TRBJ2-7,TGTGCCAGCAGCCTCGGACGCCCCGGGGAGCAGTACTTC,CASSLGRPGEQYF
TRBV5-1,.,.,TRBJ2-1,TGCGCCAGCAGCTTGGATCTGGGCTCCTACAATGAGCAGTTCTTC,CASSLDLGSYNEQFF
TRBV5-1,many,TRBD1,TRBJ2-1,TGCGCCAGCAGCTTGGCCGGACAGGGAACTTACAATGAGCAGTTCTTC,CASSLAGQGTYNEQFF
TRBV5-1,many,.,TRBJ1-1,TGCGCCAGCAGCTTGGATGGGCTGTCCAAGGTAGCTTTCTTT,CASSLDGLSKVAFF